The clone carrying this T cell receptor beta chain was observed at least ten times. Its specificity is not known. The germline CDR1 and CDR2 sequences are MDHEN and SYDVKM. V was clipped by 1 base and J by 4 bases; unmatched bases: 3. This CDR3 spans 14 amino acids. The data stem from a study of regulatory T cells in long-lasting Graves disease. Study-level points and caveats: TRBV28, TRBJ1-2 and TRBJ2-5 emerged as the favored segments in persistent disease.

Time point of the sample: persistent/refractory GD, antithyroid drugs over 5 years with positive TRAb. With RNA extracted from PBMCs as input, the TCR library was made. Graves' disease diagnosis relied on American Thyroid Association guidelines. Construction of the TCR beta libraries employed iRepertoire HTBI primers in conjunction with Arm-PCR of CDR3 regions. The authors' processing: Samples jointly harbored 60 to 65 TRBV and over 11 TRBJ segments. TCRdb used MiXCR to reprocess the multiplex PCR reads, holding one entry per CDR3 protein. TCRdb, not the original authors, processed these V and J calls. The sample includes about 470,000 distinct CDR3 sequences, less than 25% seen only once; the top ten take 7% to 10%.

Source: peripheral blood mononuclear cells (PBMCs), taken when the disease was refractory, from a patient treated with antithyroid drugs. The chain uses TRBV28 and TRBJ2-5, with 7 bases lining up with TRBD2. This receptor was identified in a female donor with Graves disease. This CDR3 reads CASSLLGGGETQYF. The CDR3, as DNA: TGTGCCAGCAGTTTATTGGGGGGGGGAGAGACCCAGTACTTC.